Listed below are T cell receptor beta chains from one sample, sequenced in a study of blood T cell repertoires in COVID-19. Using immunoSEQ multiplex PCR, the repertoire was profiled, and TCRdb retains in-frame clones only, with some absent. The table has about 170,000 clones, approximately 86% seen once; the top ten hold roughly 3.5%. The sequenced material came from peripheral blood. The origin of the receptors is a man between 65 and 79 years old with acute or convalescent COVID-19. Both conserved end residues are part of each CDR3. The order of the fields is J gene, clone size, D gene, V gene, CDR3 protein, CDR3 DNA. The D gene is left open where the match is weak. Clone size is shown for a subset of rows, as once, few, many or a class of expanded clone.

j_call: TRBJ1-1; clone_size: -; d_call: -; v_call: TRBV2; cdr3_aa: CASRQDLNTEAFF; cdr3_nt: TGTGCCAGCAGGCAGGATTTGAACACTGAAGCTTTCTTT
j_call: TRBJ2-1; clone_size: -; d_call: TRBD2; v_call: TRBV5-1; cdr3_aa: CASSLGLAGVANEQFF; cdr3_nt: TGCGCCAGCAGCTTGGGACTAGCGGGAGTAGCGAATGAGCAGTTCTTC
j_call: TRBJ2-7; clone_size: few; d_call: TRBD2; v_call: TRBV11-2; cdr3_aa: CASSLSASGSYEQYF; cdr3_nt: TGTGCCAGCAGCTTATCGGCTAGCGGGTCCTACGAGCAGTACTTC
j_call: TRBJ1-3; clone_size: -; d_call: -; v_call: TRBV6-1; cdr3_aa: CASSEMTVSGNTIYF; cdr3_nt: TGTGCCAGCAGTGAAATGACAGTCTCTGGAAACACCATATATTTT
j_call: TRBJ2-1; clone_size: -; d_call: -; v_call: TRBV9; cdr3_aa: CASSVAPRPGAEFF; cdr3_nt: TGTGCCAGCAGCGTAGCGCCCAGACCGGGAGCGGAGTTCTTC
j_call: TRBJ2-3; clone_size: -; d_call: -; v_call: TRBV27; cdr3_aa: CASRHPHYTQYF; cdr3_nt: TGTGCCAGCAGACATCCTCATTATACGCAGTATTTT
j_call: TRBJ2-1; clone_size: -; d_call: TRBD2; v_call: TRBV3-1/TRBV3-2; cdr3_aa: CASSQVLLAGGEQFF; cdr3_nt: TGTGCCAGCAGCCAAGTTTTACTAGCGGGAGGTGAGCAGTTCTTC
j_call: TRBJ2-3; clone_size: -; d_call: TRBD1; v_call: TRBV23-1; cdr3_aa: CARTQGATDTQYF; cdr3_nt: TGCGCCAGGACACAGGGGGCTACAGATACGCAGTATTTT
j_call: TRBJ2-3; clone_size: -; d_call: TRBD1; v_call: TRBV10-2; cdr3_aa: CASRTGTGGDLTQYF; cdr3_nt: TGCGCCAGCAGAACTGGGACAGGGGGAGATCTTACGCAGTATTTT
j_call: TRBJ2-1; clone_size: -; d_call: -; v_call: TRBV12-3/TRBV12-4; cdr3_aa: CASTRESYNEQFF; cdr3_nt: TGTGCCAGCACTCGGGAGTCGTACAATGAGCAGTTCTTC
j_call: TRBJ1-6; clone_size: -; d_call: -; v_call: TRBV7-2; cdr3_aa: CASSPGREGSPLHF; cdr3_nt: TGTGCCAGCAGCCCGGGCCGTGAGGGATCCCCCCTCCACTTT
j_call: TRBJ1-5; clone_size: -; d_call: TRBD1; v_call: TRBV3-1/TRBV3-2; cdr3_aa: CASAGTGGQPQHF; cdr3_nt: TGTGCCAGCGCCGGGACAGGGGGACAGCCCCAGCATTTT
j_call: TRBJ2-7; clone_size: -; d_call: -; v_call: TRBV6-5; cdr3_aa: CASSWGSGGWYEQYF; cdr3_nt: TGTGCCAGCAGTTGGGGTTCAGGGGGGTGGTACGAGCAGTACTTC
j_call: TRBJ2-3; clone_size: -; d_call: TRBD2; v_call: TRBV27; cdr3_aa: CASIDMGEGRGTDTQYF; cdr3_nt: TGTGCCAGCATTGATATGGGGGAGGGCCGGGGCACAGATACGCAGTATTTT
j_call: TRBJ1-3; clone_size: -; d_call: -; v_call: TRBV5-1; cdr3_aa: CASDPEGNGNTIYF; cdr3_nt: TGCGCCAGCGACCCCGAGGGTAACGGAAACACCATATATTTT
j_call: TRBJ2-3; clone_size: few; d_call: -; v_call: TRBV5-4; cdr3_aa: CASSLRATSDTQYF; cdr3_nt: TGTGCCAGCAGCTTGAGAGCTACCTCAGATACGCAGTATTTT
j_call: TRBJ2-3; clone_size: -; d_call: TRBD2; v_call: TRBV30; cdr3_aa: CAWRRRLAGGTNTQYF; cdr3_nt: TGTGCCTGGCGACGGCGTCTAGCGGGGGGCACTAATACGCAGTATTTT
j_call: TRBJ2-2; clone_size: -; d_call: TRBD1; v_call: TRBV18; cdr3_aa: CASSPQQGENTGELFF; cdr3_nt: TGTGCCAGCTCACCACAGCAGGGGGAGAACACCGGGGAGCTGTTTTTT
j_call: TRBJ2-1; clone_size: -; d_call: -; v_call: TRBV11-2; cdr3_aa: CASSLTLGRGYEQFF; cdr3_nt: TGTGCCAGCAGCTTAACCCTCGGGAGAGGCTATGAGCAGTTCTTC
j_call: TRBJ2-7; clone_size: -; d_call: -; v_call: TRBV5-4; cdr3_aa: CASSGGTYLNYEQYF; cdr3_nt: TGTGCCAGCAGCGGCGGGACTTACCTTAACTACGAGCAGTACTTC
j_call: TRBJ1-6; clone_size: once; d_call: TRBD1; v_call: TRBV7-6; cdr3_aa: CASSLGQGYNSPLHF; cdr3_nt: TGTGCCAGCAGCTTAGGACAGGGATATAATTCACCCCTCCACTTT
j_call: TRBJ1-2; clone_size: -; d_call: TRBD1; v_call: TRBV4-3; cdr3_aa: CASSHPGTGDGYTF; cdr3_nt: TGCGCCAGCAGCCACCCCGGGACAGGGGATGGCTACACCTTC
j_call: TRBJ1-2; clone_size: -; d_call: TRBD1; v_call: TRBV18; cdr3_aa: CASSVTGQDYGYTF; cdr3_nt: TGTGCCAGCTCAGTAACGGGACAGGATTATGGCTACACCTTC
j_call: TRBJ1-4; clone_size: -; d_call: -; v_call: TRBV15; cdr3_aa: CATSRERGGDEKLFF; cdr3_nt: TGTGCCACCAGCAGAGAAAGGGGAGGTGATGAAAAACTGTTTTTT
j_call: TRBJ2-7; clone_size: -; d_call: -; v_call: TRBV18; cdr3_aa: CASSLSYEQYF; cdr3_nt: TGTGCCAGCTCCCTCTCCTACGAGCAGTACTTC
j_call: TRBJ2-7; clone_size: many; d_call: TRBD1; v_call: TRBV28; cdr3_aa: CASSLAGQGENYEQYF; cdr3_nt: TGTGCCAGCAGTTTAGCGGGACAGGGGGAAAATTACGAGCAGTACTTC
j_call: TRBJ2-1; clone_size: few; d_call: -; v_call: TRBV29-1; cdr3_aa: CSVEVERQGVIAGMGKFF; cdr3_nt: TGCAGCGTTGAAGTAGAACGACAGGGAGTGATAGCGGGAATGGGGAAGTTCTTC
j_call: TRBJ1-5; clone_size: -; d_call: -; v_call: TRBV2; cdr3_aa: CASRGTGSPNQPQHF; cdr3_nt: TGTGCCAGCAGGGGTACAGGGTCACCGAATCAGCCCCAGCATTTT
j_call: TRBJ2-1; clone_size: -; d_call: -; v_call: TRBV28; cdr3_aa: CASSSGPEGGNEQFF; cdr3_nt: TGTGCCAGCAGTTCCGGGCCCGAGGGAGGCAATGAGCAGTTCTTC
j_call: TRBJ1-6; clone_size: -; d_call: -; v_call: TRBV6-2/TRBV6-3; cdr3_aa: CASSYSQGVLHF; cdr3_nt: TGTGCCAGCAGTTACTCGCAAGGGGTACTCCACTTT
j_call: TRBJ2-1; clone_size: -; d_call: -; v_call: TRBV5-6; cdr3_aa: CASSLGGLTYNEQFF; cdr3_nt: TGTGCCAGCAGCTTGGGCGGGCTCACCTACAATGAGCAGTTCTTC
j_call: TRBJ1-2; clone_size: once; d_call: -; v_call: TRBV7-2; cdr3_aa: CASSPGERYGGYTF; cdr3_nt: TGTGCCAGCAGCCCGGGAGAGCGCTATGGTGGCTACACCTTC
j_call: TRBJ2-3; clone_size: -; d_call: -; v_call: TRBV4-2; cdr3_aa: CASSQEAAGATDTQYF; cdr3_nt: TGTGCCAGCAGCCAAGAAGCGGCGGGGGCCACAGATACGCAGTATTTT
j_call: TRBJ1-1; clone_size: few; d_call: -; v_call: TRBV7-9; cdr3_aa: CASSLYQGMGNTEAFF; cdr3_nt: TGTGCCAGCAGCTTATATCAGGGGATGGGGAACACTGAAGCTTTCTTT
j_call: TRBJ1-1; clone_size: -; d_call: -; v_call: TRBV28; cdr3_aa: CATEEVNTEAFF; cdr3_nt: TGTGCCACCGAGGAGGTGAACACTGAAGCTTTCTTT
j_call: TRBJ1-4; clone_size: -; d_call: -; v_call: TRBV19; cdr3_aa: CASKTGSNEKLFF; cdr3_nt: TGTGCCAGTAAAACAGGATCTAATGAAAAACTGTTTTTT
j_call: TRBJ1-5; clone_size: -; d_call: TRBD1; v_call: TRBV7-2; cdr3_aa: CASRLPGQGQPQHF; cdr3_nt: TGTGCCAGCAGGCTACCGGGACAGGGGCAGCCCCAGCATTTT
j_call: TRBJ1-5; clone_size: once; d_call: -; v_call: TRBV6-2/TRBV6-3; cdr3_aa: CASSYFEGGGQHF; cdr3_nt: TGTGCCAGCAGTTACTTCGAAGGGGGTGGTCAGCATTTT
j_call: TRBJ2-7; clone_size: few; d_call: -; v_call: TRBV6-5; cdr3_aa: CASSGGGAAYEQYF; cdr3_nt: TGTGCCAGCAGCGGAGGGGGGGCTGCTTACGAGCAGTACTTC
j_call: TRBJ2-6; clone_size: -; d_call: TRBD1; v_call: TRBV19; cdr3_aa: CASRTGWAGANVLTF; cdr3_nt: TGTGCCAGTAGGACAGGGTGGGCTGGGGCCAACGTCCTGACTTTC
j_call: TRBJ2-7; clone_size: -; d_call: TRBD1; v_call: TRBV18; cdr3_aa: CASSPGQGATYEQYF; cdr3_nt: TGTGCCAGCTCACCTGGACAGGGGGCCACCTACGAGCAGTACTTC